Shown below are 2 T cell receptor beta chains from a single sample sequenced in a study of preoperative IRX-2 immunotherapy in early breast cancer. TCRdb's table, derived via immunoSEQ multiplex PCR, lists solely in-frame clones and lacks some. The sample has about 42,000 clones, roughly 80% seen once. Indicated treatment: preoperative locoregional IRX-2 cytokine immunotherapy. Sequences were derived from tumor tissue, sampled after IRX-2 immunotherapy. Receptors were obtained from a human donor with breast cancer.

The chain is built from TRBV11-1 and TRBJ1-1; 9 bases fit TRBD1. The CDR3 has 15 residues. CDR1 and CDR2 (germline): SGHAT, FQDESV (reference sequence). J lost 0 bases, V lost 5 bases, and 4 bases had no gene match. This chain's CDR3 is CASSPGQGLNTEAFF. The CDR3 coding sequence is TGTGCCAGCAGCCCGGGACAGGGTTTGAACACTGAAGCTTTCTTT.

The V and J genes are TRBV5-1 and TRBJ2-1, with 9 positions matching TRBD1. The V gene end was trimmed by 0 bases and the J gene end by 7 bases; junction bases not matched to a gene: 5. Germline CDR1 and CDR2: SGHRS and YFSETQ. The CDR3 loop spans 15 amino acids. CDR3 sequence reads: CASSLGQGVPNEQFF. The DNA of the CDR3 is TGCGCCAGCAGCTTGGGACAGGGGGTCCCAAATGAGCAGTTCTTC. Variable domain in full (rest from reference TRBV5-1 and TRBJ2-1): KAGVTQTPRYLIKTRGQQVTLSCSPISGHRSVSWYQQTPGQGLQFLFEYFSETQRNKGNFPGRFSGRQFSNSRSEMNVSTLELGDSALYLCASSLGQGVPNEQFFGPGTRLTVL.